This TCR beta chain was retrieved from a study of OX40 agonist ivuxolimab in advanced cancers. Repertoires were generated with immunoSEQ multiplex PCR, while TCRdb's copy carries only in-frame clones and drops some. The sample gives fewer than 45,000 clones, more than 80% of which show up once; under 0.65% is in the top ten. Trimming cost V 0 bases and J 3 bases, with 9 bases left between them. The CDR3 sequence is 14 residues long. The germline V gene has CDR1 SGHNT and CDR2 YYREEE (reference sequence). This receptor was taken from an adult with an advanced solid tumor such as melanoma, head and neck, liver or kidney cancer. The rearrangement links TRBV5-4 to TRBJ1-1; no clear D gene. The material sequenced was CD4+ or CD8+ T cells sorted from blood, taken in a trial of the OX40 agonist ivuxolimab. CDR3 amino acids: CASSLGVTDTEAFF. CDR3 DNA: TGTGCCAGCAGCTTGGGAGTCACCGACACTGAAGCTTTCTTT.